This passage covers 18 T cell receptor beta chains from one sample sequenced in a study of patients and donors after allogeneic stem cell transplantation. TCRdb re-called the RT-PCR reads with MiXCR, one entry per CDR3 protein. Among about 160,000 distinct CDR3 sequences, about 40% were seen once, and the ten largest hold 50%. The sequenced sample was blood, either unsorted or a sorted T cell fraction (not recorded which). Receptors were obtained from a human donor who was either an allogeneic HSCT recipient or a stem cell or donor lymphocyte infusion donor (not recorded which). It is not recorded whose cells these are; they may come from a transplant donor.

For this clonotype: The junction differs from germline at one of its ends, possibly a read error. The chain uses TRBV7-7 and TRBJ2-2, with 11 bases aligning to TRBD2. The CDR3 has 15 residues. The germline V gene encodes CDR1 SSHAT and CDR2 FNYEAQ (reference sequence). The DNA of the CDR3 is TGTGCTAGCAGTCGACTAGCGGGATTCACCGGGGAGCTGTTTTTT. Protein product: CASSRLAGFTGELFF.

J is TRBJ2-3 and V is TRBV4-2; 9 bases match TRBD2. CDR1 is LGHNA, CDR2 YNFKEQ, per germline. This CDR3 spans 14 amino acids. Unmatched junction bases numbered 3, after V lost 7 bases and J lost 1 base. The CDR3 here is CASTIAGGTDTQYF. The CDR3 bases are TGTGCCAGCACAATAGCGGGGGGCACAGATACGCAGTATTTT.

This clonotype occurred a few times. CDR3 sequence reads: CSAPTGTLNQPQHF. CDR3 DNA: TGCAGTGCGCCAACCGGGACATTGAATCAGCCCCAGCATTTT. This chain links TRBV20-1 with TRBJ1-5, with D possibly TRBD1 on 6 matching bases. Trimming left V 6 bases short and J 4 bases short, with 16 bases between. Germline V gives CDR1 DFQATT, CDR2 SNEGSKA (reference sequence). This CDR3 region has 14 residues.

This clonotype was seen only a few times. This sequence joins TRBV12-3 or TRBV12-4 and TRBJ1-1; 9 nucleotides align to TRBD1. The CDR3 is 16 residues long. The junction had 8 bases not matched to a gene; V was cut back by 4 bases and J by 2 bases. The CDR3 sequence is CASSSVNRGHNTEAFF. Written as DNA, the CDR3 is TGTGCCAGCAGTTCAGTAAACAGGGGGCACAACACTGAAGCTTTCTTT.

The V gene is TRBV7-6, the J gene TRBJ1-1; tentatively, D is TRBD1 (6 bases). V was pared by 7 bases and J by 8 bases, with 20 bases between. CDR3 size: 14 residues. CDR1 SGHVS and CDR2 FNYEAQ come from the germline V gene. CDR3 bases: TGTGCCAGCACCGAGACAGGTATCTTATCCGAAGCTTTCTTT. Translated, it gives CASTETGILSEAFF. Looking up the rest from reference TRBV7-6 and TRBJ1-1 gives the full variable domain: GAGVSQSPRYKVTKRGQDVALRCDPISGHVSLYWYRQALGQGPEFLTYFNYEAQQDKSGLPNDRFSAERPEGSISTLTIQRTEQRDSAMYRCASTETGILSEAFFGQGTRLTVV.

This clonotype was seen a handful of times. J is TRBJ1-2 and V is TRBV24-1, with 8 bases identical to TRBD1. CDR1 and CDR2 from the germline V gene are KGHDR and SFDVKD. The CDR3 has 15 amino acids. After removal of 4 bases from V and 6 bases from J, the junction contained 9 bases not matched to a gene. CDR3 region: CATSDTPDRGNGYTF. CDR3 DNA sequence: TGTGCCACCAGTGACACCCCTGACAGGGGCAATGGCTACACCTTC.

The chain links TRBV29-1 to TRBJ1-4; weak D call: TRBD1 (5 bases). The germline V and J ends were trimmed by 8 bases and 6 bases, with 16 bases remaining between them. Germline V lookup: CDR1 SQVTM, CDR2 ANQGSEA. The CDR3 is 13 residues long. The CDR3 region is CSSSGGEDEKLFF. The CDR3 bases are TGCAGCTCCTCCGGGGGGGAGGATGAAAAACTGTTTTTT.

The CDR3 DNA sequence: TGCAGCGTTGAGGATGATTCTGAAGCTTTCTTT. This codes for CSVEDDSEAFF. This chain joins TRBV29-1 and TRBJ1-1; no definite D call. CDR1 is SQVTM and CDR2 is ANQGSEA in the germline V gene. The CDR3 has 11 amino acids. Trimming left V 3 bases short and J 6 bases short, with 8 bases between.

A few counts support this clonotype. The chain couples TRBV18 to TRBJ1-5; D may be TRBD1 (5 bases). Germline CDR1 is KGHSH and CDR2 is LQKENI. The CDR3 covers 16 residues. Trimming removed 2 bases from V and 4 bases from J, with 15 bases in between. CDR3 nucleotide sequence: TGTGCCAGCTCACCAATCCCAGGGAAGCTTAATCAGCCCCAGCATTTT. Protein: CASSPIPGKLNQPQHF. Supplemented by reference TRBV18 and TRBJ1-5, the full variable domain reads NAGVMQNPRHLVRRRGQEARLRCSPMKGHSHVYWYRQLPEEGLKFMVYLQKENIIDESGMPKERFSAEFPKEGPSILRIQQVVRGDSAAYFCASSPIPGKLNQPQHFGDGTRLSIL.

The chain is built from TRBV6-6 and TRBJ2-1; TRBD2 matches 11 bases. Germline assignment: CDR1 MNHNY and CDR2 SVGAGI (reference sequence). The CDR3 loop spans 16 amino acids. With 0 bases clipped from V and 5 bases from J, the junction kept 3 bases outside the gene matches. CDR3 sequence (DNA): TGTGCCAGCAGTTACTCGGTAGCGGGGGGGAACAATGAGCAGTTCTTC. It is translated as CASSYSVAGGNNEQFF.

This rearrangement joins TRBV5-1 to TRBJ2-5, with 10 bases aligning to TRBD2. Germline V gene lookup returns CDR1 SGHRS and CDR2 YFSETQ. With 1 base clipped from V and 5 bases from J, the junction kept 8 bases outside the gene matches. CDR3 size: 16 residues. The CDR3 here is CASSLPLLAGWETQYF. The CDR3 DNA reads as TGCGCCAGCAGCTTGCCCCTACTAGCGGGGTGGGAGACCCAGTACTTC.

This clonotype was detected only a few times. One end of the junction varies from germline; a read error may be responsible. The rearrangement links TRBV28 to TRBJ1-6; D is unresolved. CDR1 is MDHEN and CDR2 is SYDVKM in the germline V gene. The CDR3 contains 14 residues. The CDR3 is CASSSGQNNAPLHF. CDR3 DNA: TGTGCCAGCAGCTCGGGTCAGAATAATGCACCCCTCCACTTT.

This clonotype occurred a few times. CDR3 in amino acids: CASSRTVSNQPQHF. The CDR3 region has the DNA TGTGCCAGCAGCCGGACAGTCAGCAATCAGCCCCAGCATTTT. This chain connects TRBV6-5 to TRBJ1-5; D may be TRBD1 (6 bases). Germline assignment: CDR1 MNHEY and CDR2 SVGAGI. The CDR3 spans 14 residues. The V gene lost 6 bases and the J gene lost 1 base, with 10 bases spanning the gap.

This clonotype was observed a few times. The rearrangement uses TRBV12-3 or TRBV12-4 and TRBJ2-2; TRBD1 matches at 9 bases. This CDR3 is 16 amino acids long. V trimming: 6 bases; J trimming: 10 bases; junction bases outside the gene matches: 15. The CDR3 protein is CASSLQGQGIHSELFF. The CDR3 DNA sequence: TGTGCCAGCAGCCTCCAGGGACAGGGAATACATTCGGAGCTGTTTTTT.

Here the CDR3 reads CASSTTGGLGATF. In DNA, the CDR3 is TGTGCCAGCAGTACCACAGGGGGCCTCGGTGCCACCTTC. The J gene is TRBJ1-2, the V gene TRBV6-5, with 9 bases lining up with TRBD1. The germline V gene encodes CDR1 MNHEY and CDR2 SVGAGI. Germline trimming cut 5 bases from V and 13 bases from J; bases unmatched to any gene: 11. This CDR3 spans 13 amino acids.

This chain connects TRBV24-1 to TRBJ1-5; D uncertain. CDR3 length equals 14 residues. V lost 3 bases and J 3 bases, leaving 8 bases between the germline ends. Germline V lookup: CDR1 KGHDR, CDR2 SFDVKD. For the CDR3, the DNA is TGTGCCACCAGTGATCCGGGCCTCAATCAGCCCCAGCATTTT. It codes for CATSDPGLNQPQHF.

This chain joins TRBV9 and TRBJ1-4; possible D gene TRBD1, 5 bases. Trimming left V 0 bases short and J 0 bases short, with 6 bases between. CDR1 and CDR2 from the germline V gene are SGDLS and YYNGEE. CDR3 length: 15 amino acids. The CDR3 loop reads CASSVEGATNEKLFF. The CDR3 bases are TGTGCCAGCAGCGTAGAAGGGGCAACTAATGAAAAACTGTTTTTT.

V is TRBV5-1 and J is TRBJ2-2, with no clear D. CDR1 is SGHRS, CDR2 YFSETQ, per germline. This CDR3 has 13 amino acids. Trimming shortened V by 8 bases and J by 6 bases, and 14 bases separated the two germline ends. This CDR3 reads CASSGPDPGELFF. The CDR3 bases are TGCGCCAGTTCGGGCCCGGACCCCGGGGAGCTGTTTTTT.